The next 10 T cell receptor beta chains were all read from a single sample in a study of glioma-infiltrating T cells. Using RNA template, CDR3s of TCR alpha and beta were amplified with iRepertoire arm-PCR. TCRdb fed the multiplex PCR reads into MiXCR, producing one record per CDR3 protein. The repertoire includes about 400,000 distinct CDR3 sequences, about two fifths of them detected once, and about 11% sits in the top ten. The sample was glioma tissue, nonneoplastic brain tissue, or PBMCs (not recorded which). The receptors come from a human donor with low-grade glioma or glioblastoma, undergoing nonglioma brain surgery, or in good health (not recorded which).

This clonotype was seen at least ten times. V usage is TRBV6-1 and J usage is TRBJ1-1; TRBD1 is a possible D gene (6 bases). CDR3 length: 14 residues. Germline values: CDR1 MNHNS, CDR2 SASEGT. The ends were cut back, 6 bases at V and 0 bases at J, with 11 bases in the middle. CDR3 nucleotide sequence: TGTGCCAGCAGCTGGGACACAATGAACACTGAAGCTTTCTTT. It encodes CASSWDTMNTEAFF.

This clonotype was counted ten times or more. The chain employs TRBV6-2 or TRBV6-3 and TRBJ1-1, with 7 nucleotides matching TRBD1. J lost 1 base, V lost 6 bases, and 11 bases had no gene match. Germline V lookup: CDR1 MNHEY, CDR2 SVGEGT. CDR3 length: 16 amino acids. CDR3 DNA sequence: TGTGCCAGCAGCTCTCCCGGGACAGTTACGAACACTGAAGCTTTCTTT. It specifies CASSSPGTVTNTEAFF.

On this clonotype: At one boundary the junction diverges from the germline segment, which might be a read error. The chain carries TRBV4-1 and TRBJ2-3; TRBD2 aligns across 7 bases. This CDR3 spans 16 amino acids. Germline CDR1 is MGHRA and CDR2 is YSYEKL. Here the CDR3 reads CVSSQVGTSATDTQYF. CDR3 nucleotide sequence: TGCGTCAGCAGCCAAGTCGGAACTAGCGCTACAGATACGCAGTATTTT.

This CDR3 is CASSSDGGAETQYF. CDR3 coding DNA: TGTGCCAGCAGCTCGGACGGGGGGGCAGAGACCCAGTACTTC. J is TRBJ2-5 and V is TRBV7-2; 8 positions agree with TRBD2. Per germline, CDR1 SGHTA and CDR2 FQGNSA. After removal of 4 bases from V and 4 bases from J, the junction contained 5 bases not matched to a gene. The CDR3 has 14 residues.

The CDR3 sequence is CASSSGTSGILTYNEQFF. CDR3 DNA: TGTGCCAGCAGTTCCGGGACTAGCGGGATTTTAACCTACAATGAGCAGTTCTTC. This chain joins TRBV28 and TRBJ2-1; TRBD2 aligns across 13 bases. Germline values: CDR1 MDHEN, CDR2 SYDVKM. The CDR3 consists of 18 residues. Trimming cost V 4 bases and J 2 bases; bases outside gene matches: 8.

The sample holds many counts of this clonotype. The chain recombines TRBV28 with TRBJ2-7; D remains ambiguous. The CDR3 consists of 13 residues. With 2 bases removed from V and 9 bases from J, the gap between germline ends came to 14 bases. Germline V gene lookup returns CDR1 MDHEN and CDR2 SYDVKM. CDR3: CASSLNSATVQYF. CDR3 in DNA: TGTGCCAGCAGTTTAAATTCGGCAACTGTGCAGTACTTC. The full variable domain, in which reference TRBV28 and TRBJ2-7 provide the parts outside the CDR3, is DVKVTQSSRYLVKRTGEKVFLECVQDMDHENMFWYRQDPGLGLRLIYFSYDVKMKEKGDIPEGYSVSREKKERFSLILESASTNQTSMYLCASSLNSATVQYFGPGTRLTVT.

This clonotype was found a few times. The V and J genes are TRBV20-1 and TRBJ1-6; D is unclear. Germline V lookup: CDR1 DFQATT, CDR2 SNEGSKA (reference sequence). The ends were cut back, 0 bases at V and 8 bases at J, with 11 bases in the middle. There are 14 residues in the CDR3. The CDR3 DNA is TGCAGTGCTAGAGACGTCAGTTTATATTCACCCCTCCACTTT. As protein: CSARDVSLYSPLHF.

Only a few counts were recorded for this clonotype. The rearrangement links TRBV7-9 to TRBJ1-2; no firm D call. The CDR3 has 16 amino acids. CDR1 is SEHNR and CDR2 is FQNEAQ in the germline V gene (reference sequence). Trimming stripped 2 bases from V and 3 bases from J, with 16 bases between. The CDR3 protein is CASSLWGTPGDYGYTF. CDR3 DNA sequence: TGTGCCAGCAGCTTATGGGGTACCCCCGGGGACTATGGCTACACCTTC.

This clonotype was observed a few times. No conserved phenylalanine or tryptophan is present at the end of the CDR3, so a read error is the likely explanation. The CDR3 bases are TGTGCCAGCAGTATGAGGGTTGGATACGAGCAGTACTCC. Amino acid sequence: CASSMRVGYEQYS. This chain joins TRBV25-1 and TRBJ2-7, with D tentatively TRBD2 (5 bases). The CDR3 is 13 amino acids. The V gene lost 5 bases and the J gene lost 4 bases, with 12 bases spanning the gap. Germline V gene sequence: CDR1 MGHDK, CDR2 SYGVNS.

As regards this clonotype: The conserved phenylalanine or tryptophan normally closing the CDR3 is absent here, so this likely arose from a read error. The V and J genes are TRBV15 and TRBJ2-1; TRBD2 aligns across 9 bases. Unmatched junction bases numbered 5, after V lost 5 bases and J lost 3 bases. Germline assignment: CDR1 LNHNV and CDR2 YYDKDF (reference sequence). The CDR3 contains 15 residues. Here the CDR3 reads CATSGASGNYNEQFS. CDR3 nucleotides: TGTGCCACCAGCGGGGCTAGCGGGAACTACAATGAGCAGTTCTCC.